Reported below is one T cell receptor beta chain. The antigen remains undetermined. V lost 7 bases and J 2 bases, leaving 11 bases between the germline ends. From germline, CDR1 is SQVTM and CDR2 ANQGSEA. CDR3 size: 12 residues. This sample stems from a study of cytomegalovirus exposure and HLA in healthy donors. Study-level background: Early released data had around 79 million unique TCRs, all coming from HLA-typed donors.

Study-wide results and limits: Excluded were some V segments that proved indistinguishable, including TRBV6-2 and TRBV6-3. What TCR beta sequences reportedly achieved was accurate prediction of HLA-A and HLA-B alleles in most subjects. In a later analysis, TCR beta V- and J-gene trimming showed a link to a missense DCLRE1C variant.

Primers: 60 Vbeta forward and 13 Jbeta reverse. The data were produced by immunoSEQ multiplex PCR, yet TCRdb's version contains in-frame clones alone and is incomplete. The sample contains about 91,000 clones, roughly 76% of which appear only once. The sample taken for sequencing was PBMCs. The sequence was collected from a female donor in good health and CMV-seronegative. The rearrangement uses TRBV29-1 and TRBJ2-5, with TRBD1 as a possible D gene (6 bases). CDR3: CSAGGQQETQYF. The CDR3 DNA sequence: TGCAGCGCCGGTGGACAGCAAGAGACCCAGTACTTC.